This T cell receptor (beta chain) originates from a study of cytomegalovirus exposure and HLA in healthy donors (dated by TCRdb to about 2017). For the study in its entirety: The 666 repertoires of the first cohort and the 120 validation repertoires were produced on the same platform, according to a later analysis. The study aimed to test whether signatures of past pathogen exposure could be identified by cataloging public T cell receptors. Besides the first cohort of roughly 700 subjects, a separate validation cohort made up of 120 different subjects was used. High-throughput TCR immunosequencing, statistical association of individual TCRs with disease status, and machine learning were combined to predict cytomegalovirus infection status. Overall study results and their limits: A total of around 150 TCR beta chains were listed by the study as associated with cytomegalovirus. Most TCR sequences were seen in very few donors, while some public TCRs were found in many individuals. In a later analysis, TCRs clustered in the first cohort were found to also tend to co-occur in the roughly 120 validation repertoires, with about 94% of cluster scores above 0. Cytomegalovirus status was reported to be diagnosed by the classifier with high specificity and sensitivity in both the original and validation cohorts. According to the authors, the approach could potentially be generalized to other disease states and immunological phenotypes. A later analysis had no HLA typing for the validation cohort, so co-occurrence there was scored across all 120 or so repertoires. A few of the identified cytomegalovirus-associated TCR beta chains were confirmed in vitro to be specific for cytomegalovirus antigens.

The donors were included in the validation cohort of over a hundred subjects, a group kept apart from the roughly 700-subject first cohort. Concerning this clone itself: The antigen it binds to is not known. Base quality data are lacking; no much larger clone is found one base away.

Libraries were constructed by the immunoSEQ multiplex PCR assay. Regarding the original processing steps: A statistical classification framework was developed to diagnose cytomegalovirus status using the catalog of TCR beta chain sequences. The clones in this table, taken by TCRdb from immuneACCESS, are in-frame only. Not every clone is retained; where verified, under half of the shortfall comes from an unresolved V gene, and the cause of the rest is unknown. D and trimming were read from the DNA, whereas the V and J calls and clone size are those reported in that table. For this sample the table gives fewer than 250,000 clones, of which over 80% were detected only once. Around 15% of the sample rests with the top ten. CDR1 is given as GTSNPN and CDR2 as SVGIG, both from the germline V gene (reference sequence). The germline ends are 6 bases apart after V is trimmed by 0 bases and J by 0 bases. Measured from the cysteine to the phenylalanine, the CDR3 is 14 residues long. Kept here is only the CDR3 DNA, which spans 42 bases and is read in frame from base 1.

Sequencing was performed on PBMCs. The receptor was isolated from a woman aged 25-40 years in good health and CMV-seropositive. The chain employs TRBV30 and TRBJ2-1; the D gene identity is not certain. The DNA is TGTGCCTGGAGTGTACAGTCCTCCTACAATGAGCAGTTCTTC. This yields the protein CAWSVQSSYNEQFF.